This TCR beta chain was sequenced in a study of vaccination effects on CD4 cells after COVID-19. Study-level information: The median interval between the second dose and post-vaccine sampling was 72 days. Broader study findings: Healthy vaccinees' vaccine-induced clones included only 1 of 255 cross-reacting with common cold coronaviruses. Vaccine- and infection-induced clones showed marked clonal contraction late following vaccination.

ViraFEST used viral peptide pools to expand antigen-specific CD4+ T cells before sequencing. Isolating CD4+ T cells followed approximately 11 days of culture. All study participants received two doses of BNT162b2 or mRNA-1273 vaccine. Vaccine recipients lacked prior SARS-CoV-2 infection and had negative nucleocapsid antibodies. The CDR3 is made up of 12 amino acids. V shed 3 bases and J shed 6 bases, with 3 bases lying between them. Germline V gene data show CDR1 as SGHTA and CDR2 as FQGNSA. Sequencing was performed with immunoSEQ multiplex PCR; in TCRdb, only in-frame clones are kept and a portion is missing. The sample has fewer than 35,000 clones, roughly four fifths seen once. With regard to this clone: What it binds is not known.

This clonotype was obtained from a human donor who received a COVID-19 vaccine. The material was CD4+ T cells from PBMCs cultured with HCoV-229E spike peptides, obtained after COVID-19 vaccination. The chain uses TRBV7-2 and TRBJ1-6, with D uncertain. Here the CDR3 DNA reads TGTGCCAGCAGCTTCAGTAATTCACCCCTCCACTTT. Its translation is CASSFSNSPLHF.